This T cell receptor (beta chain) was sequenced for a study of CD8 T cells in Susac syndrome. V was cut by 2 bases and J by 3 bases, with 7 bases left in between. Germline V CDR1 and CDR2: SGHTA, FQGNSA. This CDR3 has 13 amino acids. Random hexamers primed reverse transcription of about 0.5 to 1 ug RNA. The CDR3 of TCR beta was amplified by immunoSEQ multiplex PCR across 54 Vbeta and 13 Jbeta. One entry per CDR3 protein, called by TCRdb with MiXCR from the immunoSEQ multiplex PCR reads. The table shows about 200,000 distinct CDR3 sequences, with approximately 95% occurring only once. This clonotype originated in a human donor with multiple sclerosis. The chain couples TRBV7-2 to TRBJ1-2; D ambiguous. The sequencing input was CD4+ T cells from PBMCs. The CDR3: CASSLTPDYGYTF. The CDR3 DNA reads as TGTGCCAGCAGCTTAACGCCGGACTATGGCTACACCTTC.